This entry lists 18 T cell receptor beta chains sequenced from one sample in a study of T-cell memory formation after mild COVID-19 (dated by TCRdb to about 2021). Library method: 5' RACE. Sequenced on an Illumina NovaSeq 6000. The raw public reads went through TCRdb reprocessing: fastp at Q25, MiXCR clone calling, in-frame beta chains kept. Rows with one shared CDR3 protein collapse into an entry with the most common genes and DNA. Here the sample has roughly 240,000 distinct CDR3 sequences; around 15% occur a single time. The top ten constitute over 20% of the sample. Sequenced material: PBMCs or a T cell subset sorted from them (not recorded which). These receptors were obtained from a man between 18 and 35 years old who had mild COVID-19 (a few samples of this study predate the infection). The sample titles of this study are shuffled in the database, so cell type and time point are left out; the donor was told from shared clones.

V and J are TRBV12-3 or TRBV12-4 and TRBJ2-5; 8 bases map to TRBD1. The CDR3 loop spans 14 amino acids. V was clipped by 3 bases and J by 2 bases; unmatched bases: 2. For the CDR3, the DNA is TGTGCCAGCAGTTTCGGACAGGGACAAGAGACCCAGTACTTC. It is translated as CASSFGQGQETQYF.

This clonotype was observed a few times. The J gene is TRBJ2-5, the V gene TRBV11-2; TRBD2 matches at 8 bases. The germline V gene has CDR1 SGHAT and CDR2 FQNNGV. The CDR3 length is 15 residues. The J segment lost 1 base and the V segment lost 3 bases, leaving 4 bases of the junction unmatched. CDR3 DNA: TGTGCCAGCAGCTTTCCGGGGGGGAGCCAAGAGACCCAGTACTTC. This sequence encodes CASSFPGGSQETQYF. Full variable domain (remainder filled in from reference TRBV11-2 and TRBJ2-5): EAGVAQSPRYKIIEKRQSVAFWCNPISGHATLYWYQQILGQGPKLLIQFQNNGVVDDSQLPKDRFSAERLKGVDSTLKIQPAKLEDSAVYLCASSFPGGSQETQYFGPGTRLLVL.

This clonotype was picked up a small number of times. The chain couples TRBV2 to TRBJ2-5; no firm D call. V lost 5 bases, J lost 4 bases, and 14 bases lay in between. The CDR3 loop spans 14 amino acids. Germline assignment: CDR1 SNHLY and CDR2 FYNNEI. CDR3 bases: TGTGCCAGCAGTCCCACTCCAAAGCGAGAGACCCAGTACTTC. This sequence encodes CASSPTPKRETQYF.

The chain carries TRBV11-1 and TRBJ2-5; 10 bases match TRBD2. CDR1 SGHAT and CDR2 FQDESV come from the germline V gene (reference sequence). The length of the CDR3 is 16 residues. V lost 4 bases and J lost 2; bases outside the gene matches: 7. Here the CDR3 reads CASSSRTSGEQETQYF. The CDR3 coding sequence is TGTGCCAGCAGCTCTCGAACTAGCGGGGAACAAGAGACCCAGTACTTC. The full variable domain, its missing parts supplied by reference TRBV11-1 and TRBJ2-5, is EAEVAQSPRYKITEKSQAVAFWCDPISGHATLYWYRQILGQGPELLVQFQDESVVDDSQLPKDRFSAERLKGVDSTLKIQPAELGDSAMYLCASSSRTSGEQETQYFGPGTRLLVL.

This clonotype was recorded at least ten times. V is TRBV4-1 and J is TRBJ2-3; D assignment may be TRBD1 or TRBD2 (5 bases each). Germline V lookup: CDR1 MGHRA, CDR2 YSYEKL. This CDR3 is built from 14 residues. The V gene lost 4 bases and the J gene lost 4 bases, with 12 bases spanning the gap. The DNA of the CDR3 is TGCGCCAGCAGCCTCCTGGGGACCGCAGATACGCAGTATTTT. Protein: CASSLLGTADTQYF.

This clonotype was observed many times. This chain connects TRBV10-3 to TRBJ2-7; 11 bases fit TRBD1. The CDR3 runs 14 residues. Trimming at V came to 4 bases and at J to 5 bases, leaving 4 bases not matched to a gene. Germline CDR1 and CDR2: ENHRY and SYGVKD. CDR3 in DNA: TGTGCCATCAGTGGAGGACAGGGGGCAAACGAGCAGTACGTC. Its protein product is CAISGGQGANEQYV.

This rearrangement joins TRBV9 to TRBJ2-1; D gene ambiguous. The CDR3 has 15 residues. Germline-derived CDR1 and CDR2 are SGDLS and YYNGEE. Between the trimmed V and J ends, which lost 0 bases and 4 bases, there was a span of 11 bases. CDR3: CASSVDARVYNEQFF. CDR3 DNA: TGTGCCAGCAGCGTAGATGCCAGAGTTTACAATGAGCAGTTCTTC.

The chain uses TRBV12-3 or TRBV12-4 and TRBJ2-5, with D uncertain. With 5 bases removed from V and 5 bases from J, the gap between germline ends came to 15 bases. This CDR3 is 14 amino acids long. CDR3 amino acids: CASSPEVWRETQYF. CDR3 nucleotide sequence: TGTGCCAGCAGTCCGGAAGTCTGGCGGGAGACCCAGTACTTC.

The chain carries TRBV4-1 and TRBJ2-7; the D gene is possibly TRBD2 (5 bases). The V end was cut by 5 bases, the J end by 1 base, with 9 bases between. The CDR3 sequence is 13 residues long. Germline lookup yields CDR1 MGHRA and CDR2 YSYEKL. The CDR3 DNA reads as TGCGCCAGCAGCTCTACTAGTTCCTACGAGCAGTACTTC. It yields the protein CASSSTSSYEQYF.

The chain recombines TRBV4-3 with TRBJ1-4; 7 nucleotides align to TRBD1. Germline V CDR1 and CDR2: LGHNA, YSLEER. V gave up 1 base and J gave up 7 bases; unmatched junction bases: 3. The CDR3 loop spans 14 amino acids. CDR3 sequence: CASSQGQGGEKLFF. The CDR3 DNA is TGCGCCAGCAGCCAAGGGCAGGGGGGTGAAAAACTGTTTTTT.

V usage is TRBV7-8 and J usage is TRBJ1-2; D gene uncertain. V was shortened by 4 bases and J by 0 bases, with 12 bases between the two germline ends. The V gene's germline CDR1 is SGHVS and CDR2 FQNEAQ. The CDR3 extends over 15 amino acids. CDR3 amino acids: CASSSGRLANYGYTF. The CDR3 DNA reads as TGTGCCAGCAGCTCCGGACGGTTAGCTAACTATGGCTACACCTTC.

The chain couples TRBV5-1 to TRBJ2-7; D might be TRBD1 (5 bases). The CDR3 covers 15 residues. The germline V gene has CDR1 SGHRS and CDR2 YFSETQ. V lost 1 base and J 3 bases, leaving 14 bases between the germline ends. The DNA for the CDR3 is TGCGCCAGCAGCTTGCCTACGGCAGGGTACTACGAGCAGTACTTC. Translating it yields CASSLPTAGYYEQYF.

This clonotype was seen a few times. The V gene is TRBV29-1, the J gene TRBJ2-5, with no clear D. Trimming took 2 bases from V and 4 from J, leaving 2 bases between them. Germline V CDR1 and CDR2: SQVTM, ANQGSEA. The CDR3 is made up of 10 amino acids. The CDR3 region has the DNA TGCAGCGTTGAACGAGAGACCCAGTACTTC. Translation gives CSVERETQYF.

This clonotype was counted only a few times. The chain recombines TRBV6-5 with TRBJ2-3; TRBD2 agrees at 8 bases. Germline CDR1 is MNHEY and CDR2 is SVGAGI. V lost 3 bases, J lost 1 base, and 6 bases stayed unmatched. The CDR3 sequence is 16 residues long. CDR3 protein: CASSYSWREGTDTQYF. Written as DNA, the CDR3 is TGTGCCAGCAGTTATTCCTGGCGGGAGGGCACAGATACGCAGTATTTT.

This clonotype was observed a handful of times. This chain joins TRBV11-2 and TRBJ2-4; D is possibly TRBD1 (5 bases). Trimming pared 4 bases from V and 7 bases from J, leaving 11 bases between. Germline V gene sequence: CDR1 SGHAT, CDR2 FQNNGV. The CDR3 has 13 residues. The chain's CDR3 is CASSSAGRNIQYF. CDR3 DNA: TGTGCCAGCAGCTCCGCAGGGCGGAACATTCAGTACTTC.

The chain is built from TRBV20-1 and TRBJ1-2; D remains ambiguous. The ends were cut back, 1 base at V and 8 bases at J, with 11 bases in the middle. From germline, CDR1 is DFQATT and CDR2 SNEGSKA (reference sequence). The CDR3 totals 12 residues. The CDR3 DNA sequence: TGCAGTGCTAGAGTTGCGGTGGGAGGCTACACCTTC. Residues: CSARVAVGGYTF.

This clonotype has only a few counts. This chain uses TRBV30 with TRBJ1-5; D gene ambiguous. With 2 bases removed from V and 2 bases from J, the gap between germline ends came to 10 bases. The CDR3 runs to 14 residues. Germline lookup yields CDR1 GTSNPN and CDR2 SVGIG (reference sequence). The CDR3 loop is CAWSSGRGNQPQHF. The CDR3, as DNA: TGTGCCTGGAGTTCCGGGAGGGGCAATCAGCCCCAGCATTTT.

V gene TRBV20-1 combines with J gene TRBJ2-1, with TRBD2 matching 12 bases. The CDR3 extends over 16 amino acids. Germline CDR1 reads DFQATT; CDR2 reads SNEGSKA (reference sequence). After removal of 3 bases from V and 6 bases from J, the junction contained 9 bases not matched to a gene. The CDR3 region is CSASVTSGGPSNEQFF. CDR3 sequence (DNA): TGCAGTGCTAGTGTAACTAGCGGGGGGCCGAGCAATGAGCAGTTCTTC.